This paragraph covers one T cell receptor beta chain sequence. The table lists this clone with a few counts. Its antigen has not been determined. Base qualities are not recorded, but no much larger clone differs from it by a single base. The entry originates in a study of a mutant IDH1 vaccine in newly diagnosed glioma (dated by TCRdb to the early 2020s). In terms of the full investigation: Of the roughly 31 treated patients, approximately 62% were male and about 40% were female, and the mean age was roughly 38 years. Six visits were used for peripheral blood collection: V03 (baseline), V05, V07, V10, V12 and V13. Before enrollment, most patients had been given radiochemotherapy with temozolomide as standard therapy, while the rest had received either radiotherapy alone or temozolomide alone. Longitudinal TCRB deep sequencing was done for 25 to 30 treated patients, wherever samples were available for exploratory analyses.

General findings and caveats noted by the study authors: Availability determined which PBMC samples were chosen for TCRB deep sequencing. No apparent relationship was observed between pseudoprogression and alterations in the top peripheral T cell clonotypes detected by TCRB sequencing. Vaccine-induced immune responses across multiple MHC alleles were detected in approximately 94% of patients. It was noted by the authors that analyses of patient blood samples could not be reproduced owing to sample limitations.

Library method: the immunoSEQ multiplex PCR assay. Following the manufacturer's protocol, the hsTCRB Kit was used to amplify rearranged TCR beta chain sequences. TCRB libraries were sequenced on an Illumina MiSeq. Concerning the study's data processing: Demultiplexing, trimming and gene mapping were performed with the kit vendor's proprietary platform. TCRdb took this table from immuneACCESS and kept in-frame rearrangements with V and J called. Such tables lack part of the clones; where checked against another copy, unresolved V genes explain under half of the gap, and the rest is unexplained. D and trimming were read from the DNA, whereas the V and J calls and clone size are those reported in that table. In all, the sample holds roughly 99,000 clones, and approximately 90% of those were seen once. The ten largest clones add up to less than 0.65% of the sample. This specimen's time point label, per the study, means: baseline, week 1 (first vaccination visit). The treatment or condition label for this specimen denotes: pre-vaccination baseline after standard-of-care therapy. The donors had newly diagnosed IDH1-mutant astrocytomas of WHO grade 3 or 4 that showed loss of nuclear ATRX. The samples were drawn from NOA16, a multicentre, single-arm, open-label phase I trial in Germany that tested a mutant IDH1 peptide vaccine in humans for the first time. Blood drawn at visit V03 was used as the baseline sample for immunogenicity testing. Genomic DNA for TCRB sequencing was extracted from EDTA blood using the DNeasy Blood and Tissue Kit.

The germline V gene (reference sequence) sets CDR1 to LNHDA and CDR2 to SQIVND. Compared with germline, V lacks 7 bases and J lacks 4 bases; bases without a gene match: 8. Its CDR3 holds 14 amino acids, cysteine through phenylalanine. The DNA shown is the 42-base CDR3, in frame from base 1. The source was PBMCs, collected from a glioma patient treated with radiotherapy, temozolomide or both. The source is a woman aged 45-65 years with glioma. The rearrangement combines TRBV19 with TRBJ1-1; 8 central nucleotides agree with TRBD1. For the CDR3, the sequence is CASTQQGAITEAFF. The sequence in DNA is TGTGCCAGTACCCAGCAGGGGGCGATCACTGAAGCTTTCTTT.